These T cell receptor beta chains were read from a single sample in a study of shared clonotypes between healthy human individuals. Sequenced by immunoSEQ multiplex PCR; TCRdb stores in-frame clones only, minus some. The sample carries about half a million clones, around 85% recorded once. Sequences were obtained from PBMCs. Receptors were obtained from a woman between 40 and 55 years old in good health. Some clones in this sample may be carry-over from other donors' samples. Each CDR3 is given with its conserved first and last residue. The order of the fields is CDR3 DNA, CDR3 protein, J gene, D gene, V gene, clone size. D genes are given only for firm matches. Clone size, where shown, is once, few, many, or a class for clones that have expanded.

cdr3_nt: TGTGCCTGGAGTCCGACCGGGACAGGGGCCTCGAACACTGAAGCTTTCTTT
cdr3_aa: CAWSPTGTGASNTEAFF
j_call: TRBJ1-1
d_call: TRBD1
v_call: TRBV30
clone_size: .

cdr3_nt: TGCGCCAGCAGCTTACAGGGGGATCCTAATGAAAAACTGTTTTTT
cdr3_aa: CASSLQGDPNEKLFF
j_call: TRBJ1-4
d_call: TRBD1
v_call: TRBV5-1
clone_size: .

cdr3_nt: TGTGCCAGCAGTTACGGACTACCCCGACTGAGCACGGAGCAGTTCTTC
cdr3_aa: CASSYGLPRLSTEQFF
j_call: TRBJ2-1
d_call: .
v_call: TRBV6-5
clone_size: once

cdr3_nt: TGTGCTAGCAGCTTCTTCGGGAGGGTAGGTTCTAACTATGGCTACACCTTC
cdr3_aa: CASSFFGRVGSNYGYTF
j_call: TRBJ1-2
d_call: .
v_call: TRBV7-7
clone_size: .

cdr3_nt: TGTGCCAGCAGTTTATCGGCGACAGGGGGTACTGAAGCTTTCTTT
cdr3_aa: CASSLSATGGTEAFF
j_call: TRBJ1-1
d_call: TRBD1
v_call: TRBV27
clone_size: .

cdr3_nt: TGTGCCAGTAGTGCAGGGGACAGGGGGTTTGGAGAGACCCAGTACTTC
cdr3_aa: CASSAGDRGFGETQYF
j_call: TRBJ2-5
d_call: TRBD1
v_call: TRBV19
clone_size: .

cdr3_nt: TGTGCCAGCAGCCTGGACAGGAATGAAAAACTGTTTTTT
cdr3_aa: CASSLDRNEKLFF
j_call: TRBJ1-4
d_call: TRBD1
v_call: TRBV7-7
clone_size: .

cdr3_nt: TGCGCCAGCAGTCTAAGGACAGGGGGCACAGATACGCAGTATTTT
cdr3_aa: CASSLRTGGTDTQYF
j_call: TRBJ2-3
d_call: TRBD1
v_call: TRBV10-2
clone_size: .

cdr3_nt: TGTGCCAGCAGCTATGGGTACGGGGAGCTGTTTTTT
cdr3_aa: CASSYGYGELFF
j_call: TRBJ2-2
d_call: .
v_call: TRBV7-2
clone_size: .

cdr3_nt: TGTGCCATCAGTGAGGGTCCGGGGGGCCAGCCCCAGCATTTT
cdr3_aa: CAISEGPGGQPQHF
j_call: TRBJ1-5
d_call: .
v_call: TRBV10-3
clone_size: .

cdr3_nt: TGTGCCATCAGTGTGAGAGCGAACACTGAAGCTTTCTTT
cdr3_aa: CAISVRANTEAFF
j_call: TRBJ1-1
d_call: .
v_call: TRBV10-3
clone_size: .

cdr3_nt: TGTGCCAGCAGCTTCCCGGCTAGCGGGATCACCGGGGAGCTGTTTTTT
cdr3_aa: CASSFPASGITGELFF
j_call: TRBJ2-2
d_call: TRBD2
v_call: TRBV11-2
clone_size: .

cdr3_nt: TGTGCCAGCAGCTTACAAAAAAGGGGTGAGCAGTACTTC
cdr3_aa: CASSLQKRGEQYF
j_call: TRBJ2-7
d_call: .
v_call: TRBV11-2
clone_size: .

cdr3_nt: TGTGCCAGCAGCCTGTACGGTAGGGAGACCCAGTACTTC
cdr3_aa: CASSLYGRETQYF
j_call: TRBJ2-5
d_call: .
v_call: TRBV5-4
clone_size: few

cdr3_nt: TGTGCCAGCAGCCCACAAGGGAGGGCCGCCTTGGGTCAGCCCCAGCATTTT
cdr3_aa: CASSPQGRAALGQPQHF
j_call: TRBJ1-5
d_call: .
v_call: TRBV7-6
clone_size: .

cdr3_nt: TGCAGCGTTGAATTAGAAGAGACTAGCGGGGGTGAGCAGTTCTTC
cdr3_aa: CSVELEETSGGEQFF
j_call: TRBJ2-1
d_call: TRBD2
v_call: TRBV29-1
clone_size: .

cdr3_nt: TGTGCCAGCAGCCCCAATCCGGGAGGGGAAGAGACCCAGTACTTC
cdr3_aa: CASSPNPGGEETQYF
j_call: TRBJ2-5
d_call: TRBD2
v_call: TRBV7-2
clone_size: .

cdr3_nt: TGCACCAGCAGCCGGACGGTGTTGGGCTATGGCTACACCTTC
cdr3_aa: CTSSRTVLGYGYTF
j_call: TRBJ1-2
d_call: .
v_call: TRBV1
clone_size: .

cdr3_nt: TGCGCCAGCAGCCAAGTGACTGAGCAGTTCTTC
cdr3_aa: CASSQVTEQFF
j_call: TRBJ2-1
d_call: .
v_call: TRBV4-1
clone_size: .

cdr3_nt: TGTGCCAGCAGCTTAGAAGCGACTATACTTAGCACAGATACGCAGTATTTT
cdr3_aa: CASSLEATILSTDTQYF
j_call: TRBJ2-3
d_call: .
v_call: TRBV11-2
clone_size: .

cdr3_nt: TGTGCCAGCAGCATAGAGGGAGACACTGAAGCTTTCTTT
cdr3_aa: CASSIEGDTEAFF
j_call: TRBJ1-1
d_call: .
v_call: TRBV7-9
clone_size: .

cdr3_nt: TGTGCCAGCAGCGTGACAGGGGGCCAAGATGGCTACACCTTC
cdr3_aa: CASSVTGGQDGYTF
j_call: TRBJ1-2
d_call: TRBD1
v_call: TRBV5-5
clone_size: .

cdr3_nt: TGTGCCATCAGTGACAAAGGGACGGAAAACAATGGCTACACCTTC
cdr3_aa: CAISDKGTENNGYTF
j_call: TRBJ1-2
d_call: .
v_call: TRBV10-3
clone_size: .

cdr3_nt: TGCGCCAGCAGCTTAGCAGGGGTAGTAAGTGAAAAACTGTTTTTT
cdr3_aa: CASSLAGVVSEKLFF
j_call: TRBJ1-4
d_call: .
v_call: TRBV5-1
clone_size: many

cdr3_nt: TGTGCCAGCACGTTGTGGCTAGCGGCAGACTCTGGGGCCAACGTCCTGACTTTC
cdr3_aa: CASTLWLAADSGANVLTF
j_call: TRBJ2-6
d_call: TRBD2
v_call: TRBV5-4
clone_size: .

cdr3_nt: TGTGCCAGCAGTCGACAGTTTATTGCAACTAATGAAAAACTGTTTTTT
cdr3_aa: CASSRQFIATNEKLFF
j_call: TRBJ1-4
d_call: .
v_call: TRBV28
clone_size: .

cdr3_nt: TGTGCCAGCAGCTTGGCTTTTGGGACAGTAAGCTCCTACGAGCAGTACTTC
cdr3_aa: CASSLAFGTVSSYEQYF
j_call: TRBJ2-7
d_call: TRBD1
v_call: TRBV5-8
clone_size: .

cdr3_nt: TGTGCCAGCACCTTACAGGTGAGCTCCTACGAGCAGTACTTC
cdr3_aa: CASTLQVSSYEQYF
j_call: TRBJ2-7
d_call: .
v_call: TRBV28
clone_size: .

cdr3_nt: TGCGCCAGCAGCCTTCAAGAGACCCAGTACTTC
cdr3_aa: CASSLQETQYF
j_call: TRBJ2-5
d_call: .
v_call: TRBV5-1
clone_size: .

cdr3_nt: TGTGCCTCCACTGAAACCGCGAACACCGGGGAGCTGTTTTTT
cdr3_aa: CASTETANTGELFF
j_call: TRBJ2-2
d_call: .
v_call: TRBV30
clone_size: .

cdr3_nt: TGTGCCAGCAGTTTATGGACACAGGGGGCGCGCATCTATGGCTACACCTTC
cdr3_aa: CASSLWTQGARIYGYTF
j_call: TRBJ1-2
d_call: TRBD1
v_call: TRBV28
clone_size: .

cdr3_nt: TGTGCCAGTAGTATCCTAGCGGGAGCTCGGGAGACCCAGTACTTC
cdr3_aa: CASSILAGARETQYF
j_call: TRBJ2-5
d_call: TRBD2
v_call: TRBV19
clone_size: .

cdr3_nt: TGTGCCAGCAGCCCCCCCGGAGTCAACACAGATACGCAGTATTTT
cdr3_aa: CASSPPGVNTDTQYF
j_call: TRBJ2-3
d_call: .
v_call: TRBV5-4
clone_size: .

cdr3_nt: TGTGCCAGCAGCTTAGTAGCCACTTCCTACAATGAGCAGTTCTTC
cdr3_aa: CASSLVATSYNEQFF
j_call: TRBJ2-1
d_call: .
v_call: TRBV7-2
clone_size: .

cdr3_nt: TGTGCCAGCAGTGATTGGGACAGGGGGAACTATGGCTACACCTTC
cdr3_aa: CASSDWDRGNYGYTF
j_call: TRBJ1-2
d_call: TRBD1
v_call: TRBV25-1
clone_size: .

cdr3_nt: TGCGCCAGCAGCTTGGACTCCCCTACGGATGAGCAGTTCTTC
cdr3_aa: CASSLDSPTDEQFF
j_call: TRBJ2-1
d_call: .
v_call: TRBV5-1
clone_size: .